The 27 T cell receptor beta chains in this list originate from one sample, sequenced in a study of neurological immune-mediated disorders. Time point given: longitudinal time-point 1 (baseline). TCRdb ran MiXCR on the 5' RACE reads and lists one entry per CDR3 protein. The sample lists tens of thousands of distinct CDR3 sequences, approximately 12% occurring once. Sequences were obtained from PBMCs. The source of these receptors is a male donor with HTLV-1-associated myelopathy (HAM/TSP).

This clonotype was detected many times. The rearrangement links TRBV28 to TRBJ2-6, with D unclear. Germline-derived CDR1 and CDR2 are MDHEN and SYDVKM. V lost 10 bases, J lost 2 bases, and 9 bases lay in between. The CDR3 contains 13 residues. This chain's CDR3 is CATMYPGANVLTF. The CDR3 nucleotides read TGTGCCACCATGTACCCTGGGGCCAACGTCCTGACTTTC.

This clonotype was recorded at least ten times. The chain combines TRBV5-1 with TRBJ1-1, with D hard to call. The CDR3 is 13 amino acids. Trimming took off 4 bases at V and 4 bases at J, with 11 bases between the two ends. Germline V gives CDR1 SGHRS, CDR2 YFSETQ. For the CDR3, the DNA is TGCGCCAGCAGCCCCTGGACGGTCACTGAAGCTTTCTTT. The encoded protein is CASSPWTVTEAFF.

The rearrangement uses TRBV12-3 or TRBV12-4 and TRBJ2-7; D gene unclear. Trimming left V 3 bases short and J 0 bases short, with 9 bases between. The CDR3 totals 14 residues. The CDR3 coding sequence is TGTGCCAGCAGTTTTCCGGCAGACTCCTACGAGCAGTACTTC. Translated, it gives CASSFPADSYEQYF.

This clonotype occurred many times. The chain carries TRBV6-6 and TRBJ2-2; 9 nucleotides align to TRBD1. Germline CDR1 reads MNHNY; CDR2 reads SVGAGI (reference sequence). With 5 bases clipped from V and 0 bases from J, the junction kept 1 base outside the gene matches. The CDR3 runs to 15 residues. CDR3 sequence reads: CASSRTGANTGELFF. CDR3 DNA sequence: TGTGCCAGCAGTAGGACAGGGGCGAACACCGGGGAGCTGTTTTTT.

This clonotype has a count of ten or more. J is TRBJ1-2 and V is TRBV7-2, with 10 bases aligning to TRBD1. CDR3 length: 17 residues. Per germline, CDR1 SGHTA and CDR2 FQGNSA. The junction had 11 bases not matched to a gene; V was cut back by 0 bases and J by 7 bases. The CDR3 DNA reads TGTGCCAGCAGCTTAGCCCGGAATAGACAGGGGGCAGGTGGCTACACCTTC. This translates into CASSLARNRQGAGGYTF.

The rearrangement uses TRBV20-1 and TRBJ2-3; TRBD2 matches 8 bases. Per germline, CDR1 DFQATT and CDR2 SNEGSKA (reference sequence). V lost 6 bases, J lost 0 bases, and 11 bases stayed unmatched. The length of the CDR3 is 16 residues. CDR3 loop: CSAGPSSGGSTDTQYF. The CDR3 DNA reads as TGCAGTGCCGGACCCAGCAGCGGGGGCAGCACAGATACGCAGTATTTT.

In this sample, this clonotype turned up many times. This CDR3 reads CASRPSGGEIEQFF. The CDR3 DNA sequence: TGCGCCAGCAGACCTAGCGGGGGGGAGATTGAGCAGTTCTTC. The chain combines TRBV5-1 with TRBJ2-1; 12 bases agree with TRBD2. CDR1 and CDR2 (germline): SGHRS, YFSETQ. The CDR3 totals 14 residues. The V and J ends lost 5 bases and 9 bases, in that order; junction bases with no gene match: 6.

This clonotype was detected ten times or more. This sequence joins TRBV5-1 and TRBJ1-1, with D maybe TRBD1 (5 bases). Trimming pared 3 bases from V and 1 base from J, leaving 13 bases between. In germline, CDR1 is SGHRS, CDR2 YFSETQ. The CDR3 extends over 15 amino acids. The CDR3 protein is CASSWGLAGNTEAFF. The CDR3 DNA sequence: TGCGCCAGCAGCTGGGGCCTCGCGGGGAACACTGAAGCTTTCTTT.

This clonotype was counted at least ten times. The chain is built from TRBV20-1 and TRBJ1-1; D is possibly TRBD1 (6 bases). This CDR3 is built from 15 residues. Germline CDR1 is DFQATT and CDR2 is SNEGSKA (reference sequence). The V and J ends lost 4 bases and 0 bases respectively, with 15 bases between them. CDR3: CSATNQQGLNTEAFF. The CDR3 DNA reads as TGCAGTGCTACCAACCAACAGGGCCTGAACACTGAAGCTTTCTTT.

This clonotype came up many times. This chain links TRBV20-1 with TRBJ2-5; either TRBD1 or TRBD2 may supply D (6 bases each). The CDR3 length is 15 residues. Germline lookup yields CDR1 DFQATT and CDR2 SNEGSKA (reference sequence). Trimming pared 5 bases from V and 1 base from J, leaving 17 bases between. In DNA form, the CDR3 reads TGCAGTGCTCAGGGGACTCTTTTAGCCCAAGAGACCCAGTACTTC. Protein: CSAQGTLLAQETQYF.

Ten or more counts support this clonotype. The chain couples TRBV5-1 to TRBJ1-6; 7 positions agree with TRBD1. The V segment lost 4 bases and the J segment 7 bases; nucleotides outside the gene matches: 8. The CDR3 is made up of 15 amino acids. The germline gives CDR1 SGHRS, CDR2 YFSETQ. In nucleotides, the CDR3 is TGCGCCAGCAGCCCTCTGGGACAGACCAATTCACCCCTCCACTTT. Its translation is CASSPLGQTNSPLHF.

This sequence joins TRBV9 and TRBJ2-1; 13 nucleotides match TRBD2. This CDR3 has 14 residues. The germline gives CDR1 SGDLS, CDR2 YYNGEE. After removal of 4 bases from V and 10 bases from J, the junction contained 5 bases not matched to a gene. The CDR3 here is CASSPRTSGGEQFF. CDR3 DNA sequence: TGTGCCAGCAGCCCCCGGACTAGCGGGGGAGAGCAGTTCTTC.

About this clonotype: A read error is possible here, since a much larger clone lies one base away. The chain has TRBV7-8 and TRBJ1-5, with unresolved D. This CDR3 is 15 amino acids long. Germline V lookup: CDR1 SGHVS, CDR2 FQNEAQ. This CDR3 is CANSSSAFRNQPQHF. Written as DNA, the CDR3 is TGTGCCAACAGCTCATCTGCCTTTAGGAATCAGCCCCAGCATTTT.

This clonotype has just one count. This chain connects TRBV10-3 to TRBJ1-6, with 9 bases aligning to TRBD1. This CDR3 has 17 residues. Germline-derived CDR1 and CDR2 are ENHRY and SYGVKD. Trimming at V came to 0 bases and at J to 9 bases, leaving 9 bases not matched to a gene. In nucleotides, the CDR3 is TGTGCCATCAGTGAGTCGGGACAGGGCCACGCGGTTTCACCCCTCCACTTT. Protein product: CAISESGQGHAVSPLHF.

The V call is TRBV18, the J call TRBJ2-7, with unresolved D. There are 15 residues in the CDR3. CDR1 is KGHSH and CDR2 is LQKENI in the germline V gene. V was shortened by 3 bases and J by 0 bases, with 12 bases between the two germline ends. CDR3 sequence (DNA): TGTGCCAGCTCACCGTTAGACACCTACTCCTACGAGCAGTACTTC. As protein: CASSPLDTYSYEQYF.

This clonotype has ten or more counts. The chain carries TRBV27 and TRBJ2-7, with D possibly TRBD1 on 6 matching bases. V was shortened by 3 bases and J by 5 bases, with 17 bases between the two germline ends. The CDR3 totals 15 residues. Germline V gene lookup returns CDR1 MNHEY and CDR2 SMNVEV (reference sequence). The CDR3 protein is CASSFWAGVLHEQYF. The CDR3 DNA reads TGTGCCAGCAGTTTCTGGGCAGGGGTACTCCACGAGCAGTACTTC.

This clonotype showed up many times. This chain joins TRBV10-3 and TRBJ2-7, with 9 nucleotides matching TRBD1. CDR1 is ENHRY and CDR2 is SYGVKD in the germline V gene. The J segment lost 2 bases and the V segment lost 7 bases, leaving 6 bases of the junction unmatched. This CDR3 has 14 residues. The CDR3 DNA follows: TGTGCCATCACCACGGGACAGGGACCCTACGAGCAGTACTTC. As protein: CAITTGQGPYEQYF.

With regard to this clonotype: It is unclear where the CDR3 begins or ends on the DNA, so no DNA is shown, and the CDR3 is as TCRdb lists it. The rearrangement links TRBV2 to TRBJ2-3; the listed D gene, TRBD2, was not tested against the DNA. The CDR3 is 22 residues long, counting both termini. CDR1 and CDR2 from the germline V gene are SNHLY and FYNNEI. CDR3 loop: CASSEVTYYEQYFGPGTDTQYF.

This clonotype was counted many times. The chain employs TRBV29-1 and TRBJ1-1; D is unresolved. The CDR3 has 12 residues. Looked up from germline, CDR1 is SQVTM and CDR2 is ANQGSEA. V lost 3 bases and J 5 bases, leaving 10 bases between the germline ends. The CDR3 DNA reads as TGCAGCGTTGATTCTGGGAAAACTGAAGCTTTCTTT. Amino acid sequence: CSVDSGKTEAFF.

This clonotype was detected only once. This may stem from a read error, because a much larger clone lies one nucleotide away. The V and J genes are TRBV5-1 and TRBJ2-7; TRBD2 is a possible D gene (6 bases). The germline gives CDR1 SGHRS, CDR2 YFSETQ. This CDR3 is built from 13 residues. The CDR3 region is CASSLWGGNDQYF. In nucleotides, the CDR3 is TGCGCCAGCAGCTTGTGGGGAGGAAACGATCAGTACTTC.

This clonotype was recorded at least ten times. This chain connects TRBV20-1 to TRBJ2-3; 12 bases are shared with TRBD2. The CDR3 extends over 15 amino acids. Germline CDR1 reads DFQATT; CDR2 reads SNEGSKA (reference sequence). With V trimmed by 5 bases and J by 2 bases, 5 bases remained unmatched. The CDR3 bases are TGCAGTGCTTTAGGACTAGCGGGGTCCACAGATACGCAGTATTTT. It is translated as CSALGLAGSTDTQYF.

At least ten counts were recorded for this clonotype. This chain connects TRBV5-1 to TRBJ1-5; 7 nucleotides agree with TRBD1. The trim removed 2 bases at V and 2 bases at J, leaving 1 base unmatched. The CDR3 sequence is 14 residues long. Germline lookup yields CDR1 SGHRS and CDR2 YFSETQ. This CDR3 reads CASSFGQGNQPQHF. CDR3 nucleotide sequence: TGCGCCAGCAGCTTCGGACAGGGCAATCAGCCCCAGCATTTT.

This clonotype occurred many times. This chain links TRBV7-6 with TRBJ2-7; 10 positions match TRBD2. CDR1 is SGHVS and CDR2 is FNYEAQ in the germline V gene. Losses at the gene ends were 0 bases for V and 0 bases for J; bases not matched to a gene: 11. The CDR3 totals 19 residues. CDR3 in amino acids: CASSLAVAGGAGYSYEQYF. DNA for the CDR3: TGTGCCAGCAGCTTAGCGGTAGCGGGGGGCGCCGGGTACTCCTACGAGCAGTACTTC.

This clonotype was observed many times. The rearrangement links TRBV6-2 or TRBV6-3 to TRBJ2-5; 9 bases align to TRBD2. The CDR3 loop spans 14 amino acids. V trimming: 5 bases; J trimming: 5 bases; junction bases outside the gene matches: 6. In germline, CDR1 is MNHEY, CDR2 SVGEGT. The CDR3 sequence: CASSPGTSRETQYF. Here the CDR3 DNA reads TGTGCCAGCAGTCCTGGGACTAGCAGGGAGACCCAGTACTTC.

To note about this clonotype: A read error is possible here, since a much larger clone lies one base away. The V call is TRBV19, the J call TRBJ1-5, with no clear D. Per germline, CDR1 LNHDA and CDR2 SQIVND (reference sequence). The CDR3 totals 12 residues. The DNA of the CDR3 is TGTGCCAGTAGCTATCTTAATCAGCCCCGGCATTTT. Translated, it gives CASSYLNQPRHF.

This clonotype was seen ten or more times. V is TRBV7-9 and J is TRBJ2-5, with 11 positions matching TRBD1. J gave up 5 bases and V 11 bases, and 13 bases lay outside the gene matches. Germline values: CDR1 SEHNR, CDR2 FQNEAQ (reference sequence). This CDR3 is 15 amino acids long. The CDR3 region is CAVVRDRGGSETQYF. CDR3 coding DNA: TGTGCCGTCGTCCGGGACAGGGGGGGTTCCGAGACCCAGTACTTC.

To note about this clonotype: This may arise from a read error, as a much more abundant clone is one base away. The CDR3 sequence is CSGSLGAITEAFF. The CDR3 DNA is TGCAGCGGTAGTCTGGGGGCCATCACTGAAGCTTTCTTT. This sequence joins TRBV29-1 and TRBJ1-1, with D possibly matching TRBD1 (6 bases). With 7 bases removed from V and 4 bases from J, the gap between germline ends came to 16 bases. Looked up from germline, CDR1 is SQVTM and CDR2 is ANQGSEA. The CDR3 is 13 amino acids. Complete variable domain (other parts from reference TRBV29-1 and TRBJ1-1): SAVISQKPSRDICQRGTSLTIQCQVDSQVTMMFWYRQQPGQSLTLIATANQGSEATYESGFVIDKFPISRPNLTFSTLTVSNMSPEDSSIYLCSGSLGAITEAFFGQGTRLTVV.